Detailed here is one T cell receptor beta chain. Antigen: not known. Trimming cost V 0 bases and J 4 bases, with 8 bases left between them. Germline CDR1 KGHSH, CDR2 LQKENI. This CDR3 has 14 amino acids. These data are taken from a study of blood T cells in healthy people across ages. Through a sample-barcoded 5' primer and a J-beta primer mix, a second PCR was run for roughly 7 to 11 cycles. In TCRdb, the 5' RACE reads were re-called with MiXCR into one record per CDR3 protein. The table shows about 1.5 million distinct CDR3 sequences, with roughly 40% occurring only once. General study results and limits: Estimates of total diversity, which came from one million sequenced T cells, were considered to be underestimates. The percentage of naive T cells correlated strongly with TCR beta diversity.

Each individual donor underwent a draw of about 9.1 milliliters of peripheral blood. PBMCs, at least 6 million per sample, were isolated. The chain links TRBV18 to TRBJ2-3, with D unresolved. The material sequenced was blood. This clonotype was obtained from a woman younger than 35 in good health. The CDR3 region has the DNA TGTGCCAGCTCACCACCCGGGTTCGCAGATACGCAGTATTTT. Residues: CASSPPGFADTQYF.